This is a list of T cell receptor beta chains from one sample in a study of cytomegalovirus exposure and HLA in healthy donors. The protocol was immunoSEQ multiplex PCR, while the TCRdb copy is restricted to in-frame clones and leaves out a portion. This sample carries about 160,000 clones, around 85% of them seen once, and the ten largest clones take 1.3%. Specimen: PBMCs. The receptors originated from a man aged 50 to 60 in good health and CMV-seropositive. Both conserved end residues are part of each CDR3. The D gene is left open where the match is weak. Clone size appears in some rows only: once, few, many, or a class for an expanded clone.

clone size	CDR3 length	D gene	V gene	J gene	CDR3 protein	CDR3 DNA
-	13	-	TRBV6-1	TRBJ2-1	CASSLRDYNEQFF	TGTGCCAGCAGCCTTAGAGATTACAATGAGCAGTTCTTC
-	13	-	TRBV27	TRBJ1-1	CASSLSRNTEAFF	TGTGCCAGCAGTTTGTCCAGAAACACTGAAGCTTTCTTT
-	18	TRBD2	TRBV9	TRBJ2-7	CASSVGESGGLLSYEQYF	TGTGCCAGCAGCGTAGGAGAGAGCGGGGGACTCCTATCCTACGAGCAGTACTTC
once	14	-	TRBV7-2	TRBJ2-5	CASSFQAGQETQYF	TGTGCCAGCAGCTTTCAGGCAGGACAAGAGACCCAGTACTTC
few	14	-	TRBV10-1	TRBJ1-5	CASSEGPGNQPQHF	TGCGCCAGCAGTGAGGGGCCAGGAAATCAGCCCCAGCATTTT
-	15	-	TRBV5-1	TRBJ2-2	CASSLGLAGTGELFF	TGCGCCAGCAGCTTGGGGCTAGCCGGGACCGGGGAGCTGTTTTTT
-	16	-	TRBV6-1	TRBJ1-2	CASSARRTSTNYGYTF	TGTGCCAGCAGTGCCCGTAGGACTTCTACTAACTATGGCTACACCTTC
once	14	-	TRBV2	TRBJ1-3	CASSEWASGNTIYF	TGTGCCAGCAGTGAATGGGCCTCTGGAAACACCATATATTTT
-	14	TRBD2	TRBV9	TRBJ2-1	CASSVAGRANEQFF	TGTGCCAGCAGCGTAGCCGGGAGGGCGAATGAGCAGTTCTTC
few	14	TRBD2	TRBV5-1	TRBJ2-1	CASSLGDYSDEQFF	TGCGCCAGCAGCTTGGGGGACTATAGCGATGAGCAGTTCTTC
-	15	-	TRBV6-5	TRBJ2-2	CATKGQGMVAGELFF	TGTGCCACAAAGGGGCAGGGAATGGTCGCCGGGGAGCTGTTTTTT
-	13	TRBD2	TRBV9	TRBJ2-7	CASSVGGSYEQYF	TGTGCCAGCAGCGTGGGGGGGTCCTACGAGCAGTACTTC
once	15	TRBD2	TRBV6-5	TRBJ2-6	CASGGREAGANVLTF	TGTGCCAGCGGGGGGAGGGAGGCTGGGGCCAACGTCCTGACTTTC
once	15	-	TRBV29-1	TRBJ1-2	CSVEGSNNGDYGYTF	TGCAGCGTCGAGGGTAGCAACAATGGGGACTATGGCTACACCTTC
-	16	TRBD1	TRBV7-9	TRBJ2-2	CASSLGTGGNTGELFF	TGTGCCAGCAGCTTAGGGACAGGGGGAAACACCGGGGAGCTGTTTTTT
once	15	TRBD1	TRBV27	TRBJ2-5	CASSPLTGGSGTQYF	TGTGCCAGCAGTCCCCTGACAGGGGGTTCGGGGACCCAGTACTTC
-	15	TRBD1	TRBV25-1	TRBJ1-2	CASSEAGQGAVGYTF	TGTGCCAGCAGTGAGGCTGGACAGGGGGCCGTTGGCTACACCTTC
-	17	TRBD1	TRBV7-9	TRBJ2-1	CASSLTTGTGRYNEQFF	TGTGCCAGCAGCCTCACAACCGGGACAGGGCGCTACAATGAGCAGTTCTTC
-	13	TRBD1	TRBV19	TRBJ1-2	CASSPTGISGYTF	TGTGCCAGTAGTCCGACAGGGATCTCGGGCTACACCTTC
-	15	-	TRBV7-9	TRBJ2-5	CASSLGGSYQETQYF	TGTGCCAGCAGCTTAGGCGGGTCCTACCAAGAGACCCAGTACTTC
-	17	-	TRBV2	TRBJ1-2	CASSLETGSSTNYGYTF	TGTGCCAGCAGTTTAGAGACAGGTTCCTCGACTAACTATGGCTACACCTTC
-	14	-	TRBV2	TRBJ1-1	CASSEQGLNTEAFF	TGTGCCAGCAGTGAACAGGGGCTGAACACTGAAGCTTTCTTT
-	14	TRBD1	TRBV6-1	TRBJ1-1	CASRRGHRDTEAFF	TGTGCCAGCAGGAGGGGGCATAGGGACACTGAAGCTTTCTTT
-	14	TRBD2	TRBV19	TRBJ2-2	CATPGREDTGELFF	TGTGCCACTCCGGGGAGGGAAGACACCGGGGAGCTGTTTTTT
-	14	-	TRBV28	TRBJ1-1	CASSPGTRNTEAFF	TGTGCCAGCAGCCCCGGGACAAGGAACACTGAAGCTTTCTTT
few	15	TRBD2	TRBV2	TRBJ2-7	CASSERTSGFDEQYF	TGTGCCAGCAGTGAACGGACTAGCGGGTTTGACGAGCAGTACTTC
-	15	TRBD1	TRBV28	TRBJ2-1	CASSLRQGGYNEQFF	TGTGCCAGCAGTTTAAGACAGGGGGGCTACAATGAGCAGTTCTTC
few	13	-	TRBV10-3	TRBJ2-5	CAISGGAQETQYF	TGTGCCATCAGTGGGGGCGCCCAAGAGACCCAGTACTTC
-	12	-	TRBV7-9	TRBJ2-3	CASSFGADTQYF	TGTGCCAGCAGCTTCGGTGCAGATACGCAGTATTTT
-	16	TRBD2	TRBV5-1	TRBJ2-1	CASSTGGGLGLDEQFF	TGCGCCAGCAGCACGGGGGGGGGACTAGGCCTCGATGAGCAGTTCTTC
-	13	TRBD2	TRBV28	TRBJ2-7	CASSASGDYEQYF	TGTGCCAGCAGTGCTAGCGGAGACTACGAGCAGTACTTC
-	15	TRBD1	TRBV6-5	TRBJ2-3	CASSYPGQGADTQYF	TGTGCCAGCAGTTATCCGGGACAGGGGGCAGATACGCAGTATTTT
few	13	TRBD1	TRBV2	TRBJ2-5	CASRGTGLQTQYF	TGTGCCAGCAGAGGGACAGGGCTACAGACCCAGTACTTC
-	15	-	TRBV15	TRBJ1-4	CATSRDLEANEKLFF	TGTGCCACCAGCAGAGATTTAGAGGCTAATGAAAAACTGTTTTTT
-	14	TRBD1	TRBV28	TRBJ1-1	CASSFRSETGEAFF	TGTGCCAGCAGTTTTCGGTCAGAGACAGGGGAAGCTTTCTTT
few	12	-	TRBV7-9	TRBJ1-2	CASSSGDYGYTF	TGTGCCAGCAGCTCCGGTGACTATGGCTACACCTTC
-	15	TRBD1	TRBV4-1	TRBJ1-2	CASSHHRGRGYGYTF	TGCGCCAGCAGCCACCACAGGGGGCGCGGCTATGGCTACACCTTC
-	13	TRBD2	TRBV5-1	TRBJ2-1	CASSSFSGREQFF	TGCGCCAGCAGCTCATTTAGCGGGAGGGAGCAGTTCTTC
-	15	TRBD2	TRBV7-9	TRBJ2-2	CASTRLAGGTGELFF	TGTGCCAGCACTCGACTAGCGGGAGGCACCGGGGAGCTGTTTTTT
once	15	TRBD2	TRBV6-5	TRBJ2-1	CASSYNSGGYNEQFF	TGTGCCAGCAGTTACAATTCGGGGGGCTACAATGAGCAGTTCTTC